Listed below are T cell receptor beta chains from one sample, sequenced in a study of a mutant IDH1 vaccine in newly diagnosed glioma. TCRdb's copy holds only in-frame clones and misses some; the assay was immunoSEQ multiplex PCR. In the table there are tens of thousands of clones, about three quarters of which are singletons. No cognate antigen is known for these TCRs. Sequencing was performed on PBMCs, taken from a glioma patient whose treatment included an IDH1 peptide vaccine. These TCRs come from a woman between 40 and 50 years old with glioma. Both conserved end residues are part of each CDR3. Fields, in order: D gene, V gene, clone size, J gene, CDR3 protein, CDR3 DNA. The D gene is left open where the match is weak. A row's size may be missing; if present it is once, few, many or a size class.

-,TRBV5-1,few,TRBJ1-1,CASSPAELNTEAFF,TGCGCCAGCAGCCCGGCGGAGTTGAACACTGAAGCTTTCTTT
TRBD2,TRBV5-6,-,TRBJ2-1,CASSTETSGTFNEQFF,TGTGCCAGCAGCACCGAGACTAGCGGGACCTTCAATGAGCAGTTCTTC
-,TRBV6-5,-,TRBJ2-3,CASRRGAGDTQYF,TGTGCCAGCAGACGGGGGGCCGGAGATACGCAGTATTTT
TRBD2,TRBV6-5,few,TRBJ2-3,CASSYRPTSGLDTQYF,TGTGCCAGCAGTTACAGACCGACTAGCGGGCTGGATACGCAGTATTTT
-,TRBV18,-,TRBJ2-1,CASSLTPDFSYEQFF,TGTGCCAGCTCACTCACCCCTGATTTCAGCTATGAGCAGTTCTTC
TRBD2,TRBV5-6,-,TRBJ2-2,CASSPAVAGVYGELFF,TGTGCCAGCAGCCCGGCGGTAGCGGGGGTGTACGGGGAGCTGTTTTTT
-,TRBV4-3,once,TRBJ2-3,CASSQGRGGPDTQYF,TGCGCCAGCAGCCAAGGAAGGGGGGGGCCAGATACGCAGTATTTT
-,TRBV5-4,few,TRBJ1-1,CASSLQRGTEAFF,TGTGCCAGCAGCTTGCAACGGGGAACTGAAGCTTTCTTT
-,TRBV30,-,TRBJ2-2,CAWSVPRTDTGELFF,TGTGCCTGGAGTGTTCCTCGGACGGACACCGGGGAGCTGTTTTTT
-,TRBV5-1,-,TRBJ1-1,CASSPIWGWNTEAFF,TGCGCCAGCAGCCCCATATGGGGGTGGAACACTGAAGCTTTCTTT
-,TRBV6-5,-,TRBJ2-5,CASSQPPGDQYF,TGTGCCAGCAGCCAACCTCCAGGGGACCAGTACTTC
-,TRBV7-3,few,TRBJ2-2,CASRLGTGELFF,TGTGCCAGCAGATTGGGCACCGGGGAGCTGTTTTTT
TRBD1,TRBV14,-,TRBJ2-1,CASSPPGQGGNEQFF,TGTGCCAGCAGCCCCCCGGGACAGGGGGGAAATGAGCAGTTCTTC
-,TRBV4-3,once,TRBJ1-1,CASSGQMNTEAFF,TGCGCCAGCAGCGGACAGATGAACACTGAAGCTTTCTTT
-,TRBV30,-,TRBJ1-6,CAWKRQGNSPLHF,TGTGCCTGGAAACGACAAGGGAATTCACCCCTCCACTTT
-,TRBV5-5,-,TRBJ1-1,CASSLGPFITGTDTEAFF,TGTGCCAGCAGCTTGGGCCCTTTTATTACAGGGACTGACACTGAAGCTTTCTTT
-,TRBV18,-,TRBJ1-4,CASSNTGFRNEKLFF,TGTGCCAGCTCAAACACCGGGTTCCGGAATGAAAAACTGTTTTTT
-,TRBV2,-,TRBJ1-3,CASSAISGNTIYF,TGTGCCAGCAGTGCCATCTCTGGAAACACCATATATTTT
TRBD2,TRBV7-2,once,TRBJ2-1,CASSSSGTSAHEQFF,TGTGCCAGCAGCTCTTCCGGGACTAGCGCACATGAGCAGTTCTTC
TRBD1,TRBV7-9,-,TRBJ2-7,CASSKTPRDREREQYF,TGTGCCAGCAGCAAAACACCCCGGGACAGGGAGCGCGAGCAGTACTTC
-,TRBV11-2,-,TRBJ1-1,CASSWGPGTNGTEAFF,TGTGCCAGCAGCTGGGGCCCAGGGACGAATGGCACTGAAGCTTTCTTT
-,TRBV12-5,-,TRBJ1-3,CASGSPGRHF,TGTGCTAGTGGTTCTCCGGGACGGCATTTT
TRBD2,TRBV10-3,-,TRBJ2-1,CAIASGEGGGNEQFF,TGTGCCATCGCCTCGGGGGAGGGTGGAGGAAATGAGCAGTTCTTC
-,TRBV5-1,-,TRBJ2-5,CASSLEGARTQYF,TGCGCCAGCAGCTTGGAAGGGGCTAGGACCCAGTACTTC
TRBD2,TRBV4-1,-,TRBJ2-4,CASSKTRGGGAAKNIQYF,TGCGCCAGCAGCAAAACAAGAGGCGGGGGGGCAGCCAAAAACATTCAGTACTTC
-,TRBV7-9,-,TRBJ2-7,CASRPGSGSPYEQYF,TGTGCCAGCAGACCCGGTTCGGGGAGCCCCTACGAGCAGTACTTC
-,TRBV29-1,-,TRBJ2-1,CSVEDRKSNSYNEQFF,TGCAGCGTTGAAGATCGGAAGTCCAACTCCTACAATGAGCAGTTCTTC
TRBD2,TRBV5-1,-,TRBJ2-7,CASSLEPSGGWDYEQYF,TGCGCCAGCAGCTTGGAGCCTAGCGGGGGGTGGGACTACGAGCAGTACTTC
-,TRBV5-6,once,TRBJ1-6,CASSGTDYNSPLHF,TGTGCCTCGAGTGGGACGGACTATAATTCACCCCTCCACTTT
-,TRBV7-2,once,TRBJ1-2,CASSFQGSYGYTF,TGTGCCAGCAGCTTTCAGGGTTCTTATGGCTACACCTTC
-,TRBV5-1,-,TRBJ1-1,CASSSSVGTAEAFF,TGCGCCAGCAGCTCATCGGTGGGGACCGCTGAAGCTTTCTTT
TRBD1,TRBV6-1,-,TRBJ1-3,CASSEDVQGDTIYF,TGTGCCAGCAGTGAAGATGTACAGGGGGACACCATATATTTT
TRBD2,TRBV11-2,-,TRBJ2-7,CASSLKKGRAYEQYF,TGTGCCAGCAGCTTAAAAAAAGGGAGGGCTTACGAGCAGTACTTC
-,TRBV5-4,-,TRBJ1-1,CASSPAGGNTEAFF,TGTGCCAGCAGCCCGGCTGGTGGCAACACTGAAGCTTTCTTT
-,TRBV7-9,-,TRBJ2-1,CASSPPNREQFF,TGTGCCAGCAGCCCCCCAAATCGTGAGCAGTTCTTC
TRBD1,TRBV5-1,-,TRBJ2-5,CASSYDWGQQETQYF,TGCGCCAGCAGTTATGACTGGGGACAGCAAGAGACCCAGTACTTC
TRBD2,TRBV6-1,-,TRBJ2-5,CASSEGVAGRETQYF,TGTGCCAGCAGTGAAGGTGTAGCGGGGCGAGAGACCCAGTACTTC
-,TRBV30,-,TRBJ2-3,CACGLWGYTDTQYF,TGTGCCTGCGGTTTGTGGGGATACACAGATACGCAGTATTTT